This is a list of T cell receptor beta chains from one sample in a study of blood T cell repertoires in COVID-19. Sequencing used immunoSEQ multiplex PCR; TCRdb keeps in-frame clones, though not all of them. The table lists about 170,000 clones, approximately 87% of them singletons, with 3% to 4.5% in the top ten. Sequencing was done on a sample of peripheral blood. These receptors originate from a man between 18 and 29 years old with active or convalescent COVID-19. Each CDR3 is given with its conserved first and last residue. Each record gives: D gene, clone size, V gene, J gene, CDR3 DNA, CDR3 protein. The D gene is left open where the match is weak. Clone size is not always given. Where it is, it says once, few, many or a class for expanded clones.

d_call: -; clone_size: -; v_call: TRBV7-3; j_call: TRBJ1-1; cdr3_nt: TGTGCCAGCAGCTTAATGCCGACGGGGAACACTGAAGCTTTCTTT; cdr3_aa: CASSLMPTGNTEAFF
d_call: -; clone_size: -; v_call: TRBV11-2; j_call: TRBJ2-1; cdr3_nt: TGTGCCAGCAGCCCGGTATTCTGGTCCTACAATGAGCAGTTCTTC; cdr3_aa: CASSPVFWSYNEQFF
d_call: -; clone_size: -; v_call: TRBV15; j_call: TRBJ2-3; cdr3_nt: TGTGCCACCAGCAACGACAGGGAGGGCACAGATACGCAGTATTTT; cdr3_aa: CATSNDREGTDTQYF
d_call: -; clone_size: few; v_call: TRBV5-5; j_call: TRBJ2-1; cdr3_nt: TGTGCCAGCAGCCCGAACACGAACAATGAGCAGTTCTTC; cdr3_aa: CASSPNTNNEQFF
d_call: TRBD1; clone_size: -; v_call: TRBV6-5; j_call: TRBJ1-2; cdr3_nt: TGTGCCAGCAGCCGCGGACAGGGGATCTATGGCTACACCTTC; cdr3_aa: CASSRGQGIYGYTF
d_call: TRBD1; clone_size: -; v_call: TRBV28; j_call: TRBJ1-1; cdr3_nt: TGTGCCAGCACTCTATCAGGGGGGAGGACTGAAGCTTTCTTT; cdr3_aa: CASTLSGGRTEAFF
d_call: TRBD1; clone_size: -; v_call: TRBV7-9; j_call: TRBJ1-1; cdr3_nt: TGTGCCAGCAGGCCTGCTTCCCAGGGGGCCACTGAAGCTTTCTTT; cdr3_aa: CASRPASQGATEAFF
d_call: -; clone_size: -; v_call: TRBV4-2; j_call: TRBJ2-1; cdr3_nt: TGTGCCAGCAGCCAAGATTCGCACTCGCAAAGAGTGCCCTACAATGAGCAGTTCTTC; cdr3_aa: CASSQDSHSQRVPYNEQFF
d_call: -; clone_size: -; v_call: TRBV7-8; j_call: TRBJ2-5; cdr3_nt: TGTGCCAGCAGTCTCCGCAGCGAGCAAGAGACCCAGTACTTC; cdr3_aa: CASSLRSEQETQYF
d_call: TRBD1; clone_size: -; v_call: TRBV9; j_call: TRBJ1-6; cdr3_nt: TGTGCCAGCAGCGGACAGGGATCAAATTCACCCCTCCACTTT; cdr3_aa: CASSGQGSNSPLHF
d_call: -; clone_size: -; v_call: TRBV7-9; j_call: TRBJ1-5; cdr3_nt: TGTGCCACCTCACTTGGAGGGCGGGATCAGCCCCAGCATTTT; cdr3_aa: CATSLGGRDQPQHF
d_call: TRBD1; clone_size: -; v_call: TRBV19; j_call: TRBJ1-4; cdr3_nt: TGTGCCAGTAGTAGGACAGGCGTTAATGAAAAACTGTTTTTT; cdr3_aa: CASSRTGVNEKLFF
d_call: TRBD1; clone_size: -; v_call: TRBV7-9; j_call: TRBJ1-1; cdr3_nt: TGTGCCAGCAGCCCAGGGGGTATGAACACTGAAGCTTTCTTT; cdr3_aa: CASSPGGMNTEAFF
d_call: -; clone_size: -; v_call: TRBV11-2; j_call: TRBJ1-5; cdr3_nt: TGTGCCAGCAGCCTGCAAATCGGTCAGCCCCAGCATTTT; cdr3_aa: CASSLQIGQPQHF
d_call: -; clone_size: few; v_call: TRBV30; j_call: TRBJ2-2; cdr3_nt: TGTGCCTGGGCGGGGGAGCTGTTTTTT; cdr3_aa: CAWAGELFF
d_call: -; clone_size: -; v_call: TRBV7-2; j_call: TRBJ1-2; cdr3_nt: TGTGCCAGCAGCTTCAGGGGCAGACATGGCTACACCTTC; cdr3_aa: CASSFRGRHGYTF
d_call: TRBD1; clone_size: -; v_call: TRBV29-1; j_call: TRBJ2-2; cdr3_nt: TGCAGCGTTACAGGGGTTAAAACGAACACCGGGGAGCTGTTTTTT; cdr3_aa: CSVTGVKTNTGELFF
d_call: TRBD1; clone_size: -; v_call: TRBV7-9; j_call: TRBJ2-3; cdr3_nt: TGTGCCAGCAGACACCCCCCCCGGGACAGGGGGCAGGCAGATACGCAGTATTTT; cdr3_aa: CASRHPPRDRGQADTQYF
d_call: TRBD2; clone_size: -; v_call: TRBV25-1; j_call: TRBJ2-2; cdr3_nt: TGTGCCAGCAGTGAAACGGCTCGGCGGGGGAAGGGGGAGCTGTTTTTT; cdr3_aa: CASSETARRGKGELFF
d_call: TRBD1; clone_size: -; v_call: TRBV2; j_call: TRBJ2-7; cdr3_nt: TGTGCCAGCAGTGTACAGGGGCGATACGAGCAGTACTTC; cdr3_aa: CASSVQGRYEQYF
d_call: TRBD2; clone_size: -; v_call: TRBV5-8; j_call: TRBJ2-1; cdr3_nt: TGTGCCAGCAGCTTGGGAGCGGGAGAGAGTAATGAGCAGTTCTTC; cdr3_aa: CASSLGAGESNEQFF
d_call: -; clone_size: -; v_call: TRBV2; j_call: TRBJ1-2; cdr3_nt: TGTGCCTCAGCGGGACGGAACTATGGCTACACCTTC; cdr3_aa: CASAGRNYGYTF
d_call: -; clone_size: -; v_call: TRBV6-2/TRBV6-3; j_call: TRBJ1-1; cdr3_nt: TGTGCCAGCAGTTACCGGAGTCCTGAAGCTTTCTTT; cdr3_aa: CASSYRSPEAFF
d_call: -; clone_size: -; v_call: TRBV24-1; j_call: TRBJ1-5; cdr3_nt: TGTGCCACCAGTGATAACACAGGGTATCAGCCCCAGCATTTT; cdr3_aa: CATSDNTGYQPQHF
d_call: -; clone_size: once; v_call: TRBV27; j_call: TRBJ1-1; cdr3_nt: TGTGCCAGCAGTTTATCGAGGGGGACTGAAGCTTTCTTT; cdr3_aa: CASSLSRGTEAFF
d_call: TRBD1; clone_size: -; v_call: TRBV19; j_call: TRBJ2-2; cdr3_nt: TGTGCCAGCAGACAGGGGGGAACCGGGGAGCTGTTTTTT; cdr3_aa: CASRQGGTGELFF
d_call: TRBD2; clone_size: -; v_call: TRBV7-9; j_call: TRBJ2-7; cdr3_nt: TGTGCCAGCAGCGCCCGGGGGGGTTACGAGCAGTACTTC; cdr3_aa: CASSARGGYEQYF
d_call: -; clone_size: once; v_call: TRBV11-2; j_call: TRBJ2-2; cdr3_nt: TGTGCCAGCAGACCTATCACAGCCACCGGGGAGCTGTTTTTT; cdr3_aa: CASRPITATGELFF
d_call: TRBD2; clone_size: -; v_call: TRBV29-1; j_call: TRBJ2-3; cdr3_nt: TGCAGCGTGGAAGGACTAGGGGGCACAGATACGCAGTATTTT; cdr3_aa: CSVEGLGGTDTQYF
d_call: -; clone_size: -; v_call: TRBV7-2; j_call: TRBJ1-1; cdr3_nt: TGTGCCAGCAGCTTAGCCGGGTGGGGCAGTACTTACACTGAAGCTTTCTTT; cdr3_aa: CASSLAGWGSTYTEAFF
d_call: TRBD2; clone_size: -; v_call: TRBV24-1; j_call: TRBJ2-1; cdr3_nt: TGTGCCACCAGTGACCCCCTAGCGGGAGACGGGAATGAGCAGTTCTTC; cdr3_aa: CATSDPLAGDGNEQFF